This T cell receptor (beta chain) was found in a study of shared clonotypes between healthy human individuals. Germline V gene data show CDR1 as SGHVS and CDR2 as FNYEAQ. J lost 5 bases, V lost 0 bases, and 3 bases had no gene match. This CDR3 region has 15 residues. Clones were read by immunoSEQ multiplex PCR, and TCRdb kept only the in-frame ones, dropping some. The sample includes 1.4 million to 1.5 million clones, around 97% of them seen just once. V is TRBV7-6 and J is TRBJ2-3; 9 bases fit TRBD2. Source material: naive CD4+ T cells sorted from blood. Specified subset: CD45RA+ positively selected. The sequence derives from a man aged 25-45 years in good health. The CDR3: CASSLAAGGQDTQYF. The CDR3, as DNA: TGTGCCAGCAGCTTAGCAGCGGGAGGTCAAGATACGCAGTATTTT.